Listed below are T cell receptor beta chains from one sample, sequenced in a study of shared clonotypes between healthy human individuals. Only in-frame clones appear in the TCRdb table, and some are missing; sequencing was by immunoSEQ multiplex PCR. Of around 2,000,000 clones in the sample, just under 95% were seen once. The sample taken for sequencing was naive CD8+ T cells sorted from blood. These receptors were collected from a man younger than 30 in good health. Both conserved end residues are part of each CDR3. Each record gives: D gene, J gene, clone size, V gene, CDR3 protein, CDR3 DNA. D genes are given only for firm matches. The size of a clone is reported for some rows only, either as once, few or many, or as a class for expanded clones.

D gene: TRBD1
J gene: TRBJ1-1
clone size: once
V gene: TRBV5-1
CDR3 protein: CASSPVDRENTEAFF
CDR3 DNA: TGCGCCAGCAGCCCAGTCGACAGGGAGAACACTGAAGCTTTCTTT

D gene: .
J gene: TRBJ1-3
clone size: .
V gene: TRBV5-1
CDR3 protein: CASRSSTGLSGNTIYF
CDR3 DNA: TGCGCCAGCAGATCCTCGACGGGACTCTCTGGAAACACCATATATTTT

D gene: .
J gene: TRBJ2-7
clone size: .
V gene: TRBV5-4
CDR3 protein: CASSLFGGGYEQYF
CDR3 DNA: TGTGCCAGCAGCTTGTTCGGTGGGGGGTACGAGCAGTACTTC

D gene: TRBD1
J gene: TRBJ1-5
clone size: .
V gene: TRBV4-1
CDR3 protein: CASSQDEGGQPQHF
CDR3 DNA: TGCGCCAGCAGCCAAGATGAAGGGGGCCAGCCCCAGCATTTT

D gene: .
J gene: TRBJ2-7
clone size: .
V gene: TRBV10-1
CDR3 protein: CASSESWGPSYEQYF
CDR3 DNA: TGCGCCAGCAGTGAGTCGTGGGGCCCCTCCTACGAGCAGTACTTC

D gene: TRBD2
J gene: TRBJ2-2
clone size: .
V gene: TRBV2
CDR3 protein: CASRVLTGGKTGELFF
CDR3 DNA: TGTGCCAGCAGGGTACTTACGGGGGGTAAGACCGGGGAGCTGTTTTTT

D gene: .
J gene: TRBJ2-7
clone size: .
V gene: TRBV2
CDR3 protein: CASSEANSIVQYF
CDR3 DNA: TGTGCCAGCAGTGAAGCTAACTCGATCGTGCAGTACTTC

D gene: .
J gene: TRBJ2-7
clone size: .
V gene: TRBV27
CDR3 protein: CASSVTGATYEQYF
CDR3 DNA: TGTGCCAGCAGTGTGACAGGTGCCACCTACGAGCAGTACTTC

D gene: TRBD2
J gene: TRBJ2-1
clone size: .
V gene: TRBV30
CDR3 protein: CAWKAGGSYNEQFF
CDR3 DNA: TGTGCCTGGAAAGCGGGGGGCTCCTACAATGAGCAGTTCTTC

D gene: TRBD2
J gene: TRBJ2-3
clone size: .
V gene: TRBV19
CDR3 protein: CAREALAGYTDTQYF
CDR3 DNA: TGTGCCAGAGAAGCACTAGCGGGGTACACAGATACGCAGTATTTT

D gene: .
J gene: TRBJ2-1
clone size: .
V gene: TRBV5-6
CDR3 protein: CASSLSVDEQFF
CDR3 DNA: TGTGCCAGCAGCTTGAGCGTGGATGAGCAGTTCTTC

D gene: TRBD2
J gene: TRBJ2-1
clone size: .
V gene: TRBV10-1
CDR3 protein: CASSDLGEGRYEQFF
CDR3 DNA: TGCGCCAGCAGTGATTTGGGGGAGGGCCGCTATGAGCAGTTCTTC

D gene: TRBD1
J gene: TRBJ1-6
clone size: .
V gene: TRBV7-2
CDR3 protein: CASSLVRGQGDSPLHF
CDR3 DNA: TGTGCCAGCAGCTTAGTCAGGGGCCAGGGGGACTCACCCCTCCACTTT

D gene: .
J gene: TRBJ2-7
clone size: .
V gene: TRBV2
CDR3 protein: CASSGESRSYEQYF
CDR3 DNA: TGTGCCAGCAGTGGAGAGTCCCGCTCCTACGAGCAGTACTTC

D gene: .
J gene: TRBJ1-2
clone size: .
V gene: TRBV6-6
CDR3 protein: CASSPSWGTGGYTF
CDR3 DNA: TGTGCCAGCAGTCCCTCGTGGGGAACGGGTGGCTACACCTTC

D gene: TRBD1
J gene: TRBJ1-1
clone size: .
V gene: TRBV7-9
CDR3 protein: CASSYRGHTEAFF
CDR3 DNA: TGTGCCAGCAGCTACAGGGGTCACACTGAAGCTTTCTTT

D gene: TRBD1
J gene: TRBJ2-2
clone size: .
V gene: TRBV5-6
CDR3 protein: CASSFSDRDRELFF
CDR3 DNA: TGTGCCAGCAGCTTCTCGGACAGGGACAGGGAGCTGTTTTTT

D gene: TRBD1
J gene: TRBJ2-6
clone size: .
V gene: TRBV5-1
CDR3 protein: CASSFGQGVLAGANVLTF
CDR3 DNA: TGCGCCAGCAGCTTTGGACAGGGGGTCTTAGCCGGGGCCAACGTCCTGACTTTC

D gene: .
J gene: TRBJ2-5
clone size: .
V gene: TRBV28
CDR3 protein: CASSWAGATETQYF
CDR3 DNA: TGTGCCAGCAGTTGGGCAGGGGCAACAGAGACCCAGTACTTC

D gene: TRBD1
J gene: TRBJ1-1
clone size: .
V gene: TRBV28
CDR3 protein: CASSFRDRGHTEAFF
CDR3 DNA: TGTGCCAGCAGTTTCCGGGACAGGGGCCACACTGAAGCTTTCTTT

D gene: .
J gene: TRBJ2-5
clone size: .
V gene: TRBV5-5
CDR3 protein: CASSLGPGESPSVQETQYF
CDR3 DNA: TGTGCCAGCAGCTTGGGTCCAGGGGAATCCCCCTCAGTGCAAGAGACCCAGTACTTC

D gene: TRBD2
J gene: TRBJ2-3
clone size: .
V gene: TRBV27
CDR3 protein: CASAAGGTDTQYF
CDR3 DNA: TGTGCCAGCGCGGCGGGGGGCACAGATACGCAGTATTTT

D gene: .
J gene: TRBJ1-1
clone size: .
V gene: TRBV19
CDR3 protein: CASRMASSEAFF
CDR3 DNA: TGTGCCAGTAGGATGGCTTCCTCTGAAGCTTTCTTT

D gene: .
J gene: TRBJ2-7
clone size: .
V gene: TRBV13
CDR3 protein: CASSLGAASYEQYF
CDR3 DNA: TGTGCCAGCAGCTTAGGTGCAGCTTCCTACGAGCAGTACTTC

D gene: TRBD1
J gene: TRBJ2-1
clone size: .
V gene: TRBV15
CDR3 protein: CATSTTSGGTGIPNEQFF
CDR3 DNA: TGTGCCACCAGCACGACTTCAGGAGGGACAGGAATTCCTAATGAGCAGTTCTTC

D gene: TRBD1
J gene: TRBJ2-7
clone size: .
V gene: TRBV9
CDR3 protein: CASSVGTGVSYEQYF
CDR3 DNA: TGTGCCAGCAGCGTAGGGACAGGGGTCTCCTACGAGCAGTACTTC

D gene: TRBD2
J gene: TRBJ2-4
clone size: .
V gene: TRBV4-3
CDR3 protein: CASSQTLAGGRDKNIQYF
CDR3 DNA: TGCGCCAGCAGCCAGACACTAGCGGGAGGGAGGGACAAAAACATTCAGTACTTC

D gene: .
J gene: TRBJ2-7
clone size: .
V gene: TRBV4-1
CDR3 protein: CASSSRGETYEQYF
CDR3 DNA: TGCGCCAGCAGCTCAAGAGGGGAAACCTACGAGCAGTACTTC

D gene: .
J gene: TRBJ2-7
clone size: once
V gene: TRBV5-6
CDR3 protein: CASSLSIRGHEQYF
CDR3 DNA: TGTGCCAGCAGCTTAAGTATCAGGGGCCACGAGCAGTACTTC

D gene: .
J gene: TRBJ2-7
clone size: .
V gene: TRBV6-1
CDR3 protein: CASSLTQRDYEQYF
CDR3 DNA: TGTGCCAGCAGCCTAACCCAAAGGGACTACGAGCAGTACTTC

D gene: .
J gene: TRBJ2-2
clone size: .
V gene: TRBV5-6
CDR3 protein: CASSFSTGELFF
CDR3 DNA: TGTGCCAGCAGCTTTTCCACCGGGGAGCTGTTTTTT

D gene: TRBD2
J gene: TRBJ2-7
clone size: .
V gene: TRBV10-3
CDR3 protein: CAISDLAGSYEQYF
CDR3 DNA: TGTGCCATCAGTGACCTAGCGGGATCCTACGAGCAGTACTTC